This TCR beta chain was captured by sequencing in a study of cytomegalovirus exposure and HLA in healthy donors. A multiplex PCR was run with 60 Vbeta primers and 13 Jbeta primers. Using immunoSEQ multiplex PCR, the repertoire was profiled, and TCRdb retains in-frame clones only, with some absent. The sample includes some 140,000 clones. V was shortened by 3 bases and J by 5 bases, with 10 bases between the two germline ends. CDR1 is ENHRY, CDR2 SYGVKD, per germline. The CDR3 has 14 residues. This receptor was obtained from a woman in her thirties or forties in good health and CMV-seronegative. Sequences were obtained from PBMCs. The V gene is TRBV10-3, the J gene TRBJ2-2, with a tentative D call TRBD2 (5 bases). The CDR3 DNA is TGTGCCATCAGTGATCGGGGTGAGACCGGGGAGCTGTTTTTT. This gives the protein CAISDRGETGELFF.